These 18 T cell receptor beta chains share one sample of origin, sequenced in a study of OX40 agonist ivuxolimab in advanced cancers. Profiling relied on immunoSEQ multiplex PCR, and the TCRdb table lists in-frame clones only, not all of them. The sample comprises about 50,000 clones, about 82% of which are singletons, and around 2.8% rests with the top ten. Sequenced material: CD4+ or CD8+ T cells sorted from blood, taken in a trial of the OX40 agonist ivuxolimab. These receptors originate from an adult with an advanced solid tumor such as melanoma, head and neck, liver or kidney cancer.

This clone was observed a single time. V is TRBV7-2 and J is TRBJ1-2; D gene ambiguous. This CDR3 region has 13 residues. Per the germline V gene, CDR1 is SGHTA and CDR2 is FQGNSA. V lost 4 bases to trimming and J lost 2 bases, with 8 bases between them. The CDR3 bases are TGTGCCAGCAGCTCAAACGTAAACTATGGCTACACCTTC. It is translated as CASSSNVNYGYTF.

V and J are TRBV4-1 and TRBJ2-3, with 11 positions matching TRBD2. In germline, CDR1 is MGHRA, CDR2 YSYEKL. The CDR3 length is 18 residues. J gave up 2 bases and V 1 base, and 8 bases lay outside the gene matches. CDR3 loop: CASSQVPLAGGPTDTQYF. The CDR3 DNA follows: TGCGCCAGCAGCCAAGTACCTCTAGCGGGAGGCCCCACAGATACGCAGTATTTT.

The chain uses TRBV10-3 and TRBJ1-2; TRBD1 agrees at 7 bases. After removal of 2 bases from V and 4 bases from J, the junction contained 4 bases not matched to a gene. The CDR3 loop spans 14 amino acids. The germline V gene encodes CDR1 ENHRY and CDR2 SYGVKD. CDR3 nucleotides: TGTGCCATCAGTGAGCCGGACAGGCCCTATGGCTACACCTTC. Translated, it gives CAISEPDRPYGYTF.

CDR3 sequence reads: CASSIGTGGEKLFF. CDR3 DNA sequence: TGTGCCAGTAGTATCGGGACAGGGGGAGAAAAACTGTTTTTT. This chain connects TRBV19 to TRBJ1-4, with 11 bases identical to TRBD1. J was trimmed by 8 bases and V by 3 bases; bases with no gene match: 2. The V gene's germline CDR1 is LNHDA and CDR2 SQIVND (reference sequence). CDR3 length equals 14 residues.

The chain is built from TRBV27 and TRBJ2-2, with 9 bases fitting TRBD1. CDR3 length equals 15 residues. J was trimmed by 5 bases and V by 1 base; bases with no gene match: 2. Germline V CDR1 and CDR2: MNHEY, SMNVEV (reference sequence). The CDR3 protein is CASSLWTGVTGELFF. CDR3 sequence (DNA): TGTGCCAGCAGTTTATGGACAGGGGTAACCGGGGAGCTGTTTTTT.

The chain carries TRBV25-1 and TRBJ1-2; the D is unclear. Germline CDR1 reads MGHDK; CDR2 reads SYGVNS. The CDR3 runs 13 residues. V was cut by 5 bases and J by 6 bases, with 13 bases left in between. CDR3 region: CASSLRLADGYTF. For the CDR3, the DNA is TGTGCCAGCAGTCTCAGGCTAGCAGATGGCTACACCTTC.

The chain employs TRBV7-2 and TRBJ1-2; 7 bases match TRBD1. The CDR3 is 15 amino acids. Germline CDR1 reads SGHTA; CDR2 reads FQGNSA. V gave up 5 bases and J gave up 4 bases; unmatched junction bases: 10. CDR3: CASSPPRQGPYGYTF. CDR3 DNA: TGTGCCAGCAGCCCACCGAGACAGGGTCCCTATGGCTACACCTTC. Using reference TRBV7-2 and TRBJ1-2 for the parts outside the CDR3, the full variable domain is GAGVSQSPSNKVTEKGKDVELRCDPISGHTALYWYRQSLGQGLEFLIYFQGNSAPDKSGLPSDRFSAERTGGSVSTLTIQRTQQEDSAVYLCASSPPRQGPYGYTFGSGTRLTVV.

The V call is TRBV19, the J call TRBJ2-5; the D call may be TRBD1 or TRBD2 (5 bases each). CDR1 is LNHDA and CDR2 is SQIVND in the germline V gene (reference sequence). The V and J ends lost 2 bases and 2 bases respectively, with 15 bases between them. The CDR3 loop spans 16 amino acids. The CDR3 DNA is TGTGCCAGTAGTATATCCCCGGCAGGGAGTCAAGAGACCCAGTACTTC. Translation gives CASSISPAGSQETQYF.

The chain couples TRBV5-8 to TRBJ2-1; possibly TRBD2 for D (6 bases). The V and J ends lost 2 bases and 8 bases respectively, with 8 bases between them. Germline-derived CDR1 and CDR2 are SGHTS and YDEGEE. The CDR3 spans 12 residues. DNA of the CDR3: TGTGCCAGCAGCTTTCAGCGGGATGAGCAGTTCTTC. This encodes CASSFQRDEQFF.

The chain combines TRBV7-9 with TRBJ2-1, with TRBD2 identical over 15 bases. CDR3 length equals 16 residues. V was pared by 2 bases and J by 8 bases, with 4 bases of the junction left unmatched. Germline values: CDR1 SEHNR, CDR2 FQNEAQ (reference sequence). CDR3 in amino acids: CASSLWTSGRADEQFF. The CDR3, as DNA: TGTGCCAGCAGCTTATGGACTAGCGGGAGGGCCGATGAGCAGTTCTTC.

The chain employs TRBV5-4 and TRBJ2-2; D gene unclear. The germline V and J ends were trimmed by 0 bases and 3 bases, with 12 bases remaining between them. The CDR3 contains 16 residues. The V gene's germline CDR1 is SGHNT and CDR2 YYREEE (reference sequence). CDR3 residues: CASSLAKGYDTGELFF. CDR3 DNA sequence: TGTGCCAGCAGCTTGGCCAAAGGGTATGACACCGGGGAGCTGTTTTTT.

The rearrangement uses TRBV30 and TRBJ1-3; D is perhaps TRBD1 (6 bases). The CDR3 contains 15 residues. The germline V gene has CDR1 GTSNPN and CDR2 SVGIG (reference sequence). V shed 2 bases and J shed 0 bases, with 11 bases lying between them. The CDR3 region is CAWSSRGTSGNTIYF. The CDR3 DNA reads TGTGCCTGGAGTTCCAGGGGCACCTCTGGAAACACCATATATTTT.

The chain recombines TRBV6-5 with TRBJ1-3; possibly TRBD1 for D (5 bases). This CDR3 has 15 residues. Germline CDR1 and CDR2: MNHEY and SVGAGI. Trimming shortened V by 5 bases and J by 7 bases, and 18 bases separated the two germline ends. For the CDR3, the DNA is TGTGCCAGCAGTAACCACGGGACTGACGGGAACACCATATATTTT. Its protein is CASSNHGTDGNTIYF.

This clone was counted between two and nine times. V usage is TRBV18 and J usage is TRBJ2-7; a possible D gene is TRBD1 (6 bases). Germline loops: CDR1 KGHSH, CDR2 LQKENI. Trimming cost V 3 bases and J 5 bases, with 11 bases left between them. The length of the CDR3 is 13 residues. The CDR3 sequence is CASSPPSGDEQYF. The CDR3 nucleotides read TGTGCCAGCTCACCCCCTTCAGGGGACGAGCAGTACTTC.

The rearrangement links TRBV7-9 to TRBJ2-7, with TRBD2 matching 8 bases. From germline, CDR1 is SEHNR and CDR2 FQNEAQ (reference sequence). V gave up 5 bases and J gave up 0 bases; unmatched junction bases: 6. The CDR3 has 15 amino acids. CDR3 DNA sequence: TGTGCCAGCAGCCTTAGCGGGGCGACCTCCTACGAGCAGTACTTC. It is translated as CASSLSGATSYEQYF.

This clone has just one count. The chain links TRBV5-5 to TRBJ1-1, with a possible D match to TRBD1 (5 bases). Trimming removed 1 base at V and 11 bases at J, with 15 bases between. Germline V gene lookup returns CDR1 SGHKS and CDR2 YYEKEE (reference sequence). CDR3 length: 13 residues. The CDR3 DNA reads as TGTGCCAGCAGCTTGACCCGGGGGGACCCGGCTTTCTTT. Protein product: CASSLTRGDPAFF. Full variable domain (rest looked up from reference TRBV5-5 and TRBJ1-1): DAGVTQSPTHLIKTRGQQVTLRCSPISGHKSVSWYQQVLGQGPQFIFQYYEKEERGRGNFPDRFSARQFPNYSSELNVNALLLGDSALYLCASSLTRGDPAFFGQGTRLTVV.

This clone was observed once. This rearrangement joins TRBV7-2 to TRBJ2-3; the D is unclear. The CDR3 is made up of 14 amino acids. Germline V gene lookup returns CDR1 SGHTA and CDR2 FQGNSA. Trimming left V 0 bases short and J 0 bases short, with 4 bases between. CDR3 nucleotides: TGTGCCAGCAGCTTAGCACTAAGCACAGATACGCAGTATTTT. It specifies CASSLALSTDTQYF. Drawing the rest from reference TRBV7-2 and TRBJ2-3, the complete variable domain is GAGVSQSPSNKVTEKGKDVELRCDPISGHTALYWYRQSLGQGLEFLIYFQGNSAPDKSGLPSDRFSAERTGGSVSTLTIQRTQQEDSAVYLCASSLALSTDTQYFGPGTRLTVL.

This clone was recorded a few times. The chain joins TRBV29-1 to TRBJ1-1, with no clear D. The CDR3 consists of 12 residues. V gave up 7 bases and J gave up 3 bases, with 12 bases separating them. In germline, CDR1 is SQVTM, CDR2 ANQGSEA. The CDR3 reads CSASVTDTEAFF. The CDR3 region has the DNA TGCAGCGCCTCAGTTACGGACACTGAAGCTTTCTTT.